These 24 T cell receptor beta chains were sequenced from one sample in a study of early T cells in non-severe SARS-CoV-2 infection (dated by TCRdb to about 2021). Preparation of the library involved 5' RACE. The listed sequencing device is NextSeq 500. The public reads were reanalyzed by TCRdb: fastp trimming at Q25, MiXCR alignment, in-frame beta chains only. Under each unique CDR3 protein, matching rows form one entry showing the most common genes and DNA. This sample comprises some 38,000 distinct CDR3 sequences, around 5.1% of them detected only once. The top ten clonotypes cover 4.4% of the sample. The sequencing used whole blood, collected at baseline. The receptors here all came from an adult who was a healthcare worker with PCR-confirmed SARS-CoV-2 infection or an uninfected control (not recorded which).

This clonotype was picked up many times. The CDR3 DNA reads as TGCAGTGCAACGGCTGGGGCCCGGACCTATGGCTACACCTTC. As protein: CSATAGARTYGYTF. The genes are TRBV20-1 and TRBJ1-2; D is possibly TRBD1 (5 bases). V lost 6 bases and J lost 4, with 18 bases in between. Germline V lookup: CDR1 DFQATT, CDR2 SNEGSKA (reference sequence). The CDR3 extends over 14 amino acids.

This clonotype was counted many times. V and J are TRBV11-2 and TRBJ2-6; tentatively, D is TRBD2 (6 bases). Germline V gives CDR1 SGHAT, CDR2 FQNNGV. Deletions cut 5 bases from V and 2 bases from J, with 13 bases between. The CDR3 loop spans 16 amino acids. The chain's CDR3 is CASSPGRTTGANVLTF. The CDR3 coding sequence is TGTGCCAGCAGCCCTGGGAGGACAACTGGGGCCAACGTCCTGACTTTC.

A remark on this clonotype: This sequence may be a read error, since a much larger clone differs from it by one base. The chain is built from TRBV14 and TRBJ2-7, with 9 positions matching TRBD1. The germline gives CDR1 SGHDN, CDR2 FVKESK. This CDR3 is 14 amino acids long. The CDR3 here is CASSKSGQGNEKYF. The DNA of the CDR3 is TGTGCCAGCAGCAAATCGGGACAGGGCAACGAGAAGTACTTC. The whole variable domain, remainder taken from reference TRBV14 and TRBJ2-7, is EAGVTQFPSHSVIEKGQTVTLRCDPISGHDNLYWYRRVMGKEIKFLLHFVKESKQDESGMPNNRFLAERTGGTYSTLKVQPAELEDSGVYFCASSKSGQGNEKYFGPGTRLTVT.

The table lists this clonotype with many counts. V usage is TRBV10-3 and J usage is TRBJ2-3; 11 bases line up with TRBD2. CDR1 ENHRY and CDR2 SYGVKD come from the germline V gene. Trimming at V came to 6 bases and at J to 1 base, leaving 15 bases not matched to a gene. The CDR3 has 19 amino acids. CDR3 loop: CAISMRGTSGPGGTDTQYF. CDR3 nucleotide sequence: TGTGCCATCAGCATGAGGGGGACTAGCGGCCCCGGGGGCACAGATACGCAGTATTTT.

This clonotype showed up many times. The chain joins TRBV6-4 to TRBJ2-1; TRBD2 is a possible D gene (6 bases). Trimming cost V 4 bases and J 2 bases, with 12 bases left between them. Germline assignment: CDR1 MRHNA and CDR2 SNTAGT. This CDR3 spans 15 amino acids. The CDR3: CASSGSVAAYNEQFF. The CDR3 nucleotides are TGTGCCAGCAGTGGGTCGGTAGCGGCCTACAATGAGCAGTTCTTC.

This clonotype has ten or more counts. This chain joins TRBV7-2 and TRBJ1-1; D gene ambiguous. Trimming shortened V by 2 bases and J by 1 base, and 5 bases separated the two germline ends. Germline CDR1 reads SGHTA; CDR2 reads FQGNSA. The CDR3 extends over 13 amino acids. The CDR3 DNA reads TGTGCCAGCAGCTTATCTGGGAACACTGAAGCTTTCTTT. Encoded protein: CASSLSGNTEAFF.

The gene calls are TRBV29-1 and TRBJ1-2; no firm D call. CDR3 length equals 11 residues. Germline-derived CDR1 and CDR2 are SQVTM and ANQGSEA. V was clipped by 3 bases and J by 2 bases, with 4 bases between them. CDR3 bases: TGCAGCGTTGAGGCGAACTATGGCTACACCTTC. This translates into CSVEANYGYTF.

The rearrangement uses TRBV28 and TRBJ2-7; D is unclear. Trimming pared 2 bases from V and 6 bases from J, leaving 14 bases between. The CDR3 covers 14 residues. The germline V gene has CDR1 MDHEN and CDR2 SYDVKM. Written as DNA, the CDR3 is TGTGCCAGCAGTTTAGGATTCGGGTTCTCCGAGCAGTACTTC. Translated, it gives CASSLGFGFSEQYF. Combining the CDR3 with reference TRBV28 and TRBJ2-7 gives the whole variable domain DVKVTQSSRYLVKRTGEKVFLECVQDMDHENMFWYRQDPGLGLRLIYFSYDVKMKEKGDIPEGYSVSREKKERFSLILESASTNQTSMYLCASSLGFGFSEQYFGPGTRLTVT.

This clonotype was seen repeatedly, ten times or more. This chain connects TRBV6-1 to TRBJ2-1; D is undetermined. Per germline, CDR1 MNHNS and CDR2 SASEGT. Between the trimmed V and J ends, which lost 4 bases and 2 bases, there was a span of 15 bases. The CDR3 totals 16 residues. The CDR3 here is CASSAPAGPTYNEQFF. In DNA form, the CDR3 reads TGTGCCAGCAGTGCCCCGGCCGGCCCAACCTACAATGAGCAGTTCTTC.

In its sample, this clonotype was seen many times. The chain combines TRBV7-8 with TRBJ2-1; no firm D call. Germline lookup yields CDR1 SGHVS and CDR2 FQNEAQ. This CDR3 has 12 residues. Trimming cost V 5 bases and J 4 bases, with 6 bases left between them. Here the CDR3 DNA reads TGTGCCAGCAGCCACGATTACAATGAGCAGTTCTTC. Translating it yields CASSHDYNEQFF.

This clonotype occurred many times. V gene TRBV4-1 combines with J gene TRBJ2-7; TRBD2 is a possible D gene (6 bases). V lost 4 bases and J 1 base, leaving 11 bases between the germline ends. This CDR3 contains 14 residues. Germline CDR1 reads MGHRA; CDR2 reads YSYEKL. The CDR3 sequence is CASSPLAESYEQYF. The CDR3 nucleotides read TGCGCCAGCAGCCCTTTAGCGGAGTCCTACGAGCAGTACTTC.

At least ten counts were recorded for this clonotype. The gene calls are TRBV6-6 and TRBJ1-5, with D uncertain. Trimming pared 2 bases from V and 3 bases from J, leaving 14 bases between. CDR1 is MNHNY and CDR2 is SVGAGI in the germline V gene (reference sequence). This CDR3 contains 16 residues. The CDR3 DNA reads TGTGCCAGCAGTTACGGCGTGACGGAGGACAATCAGCCCCAGCATTTT. Protein sequence: CASSYGVTEDNQPQHF.

In its sample, this clonotype was seen many times. The rearrangement joins TRBV20-1 to TRBJ2-1; D remains unclear. V was shortened by 5 bases and J by 7 bases, with 9 bases between the two germline ends. The CDR3 is made up of 11 amino acids. Per the germline V gene, CDR1 is DFQATT and CDR2 is SNEGSKA (reference sequence). Here the CDR3 DNA reads TGCAGTGCTGAGGAAGTAAATGAGCAGTTCTTC. The encoded protein is CSAEEVNEQFF.

This clonotype was picked up many times. The CDR3 DNA reads as TGTGCCAGTAGTATTTTGGGTTTTGGGGCCAACGTCCTGACTTTC. It codes for CASSILGFGANVLTF. The chain joins TRBV19 to TRBJ2-6; no reliable D call. The ends were cut back, 3 bases at V and 3 bases at J, with 9 bases in the middle. This CDR3 is built from 15 residues. Per germline, CDR1 LNHDA and CDR2 SQIVND (reference sequence).

There are a few counts of this clonotype. The rearrangement links TRBV12-3 or TRBV12-4 to TRBJ2-1, with 10 bases matching TRBD2. The V segment lost 5 bases and the J segment 5 bases; nucleotides outside the gene matches: 15. The CDR3 runs to 18 residues. The CDR3 DNA sequence: TGTGCCAGCAGTCGGACGCAACCTCTAGCGGGAGAGCACAATGAGCAGTTCTTC. Translation: CASSRTQPLAGEHNEQFF.

The table lists this clonotype with a few counts. The chain carries TRBV5-1 and TRBJ2-1; TRBD1 aligns across 8 bases. V was pared by 4 bases and J by 8 bases, with 14 bases of the junction left unmatched. CDR3 length equals 16 residues. Germline V gene sequence: CDR1 SGHRS, CDR2 YFSETQ. The DNA of the CDR3 is TGCGCCAGCAGCCAGCTACAGGGGGGCCCCTTAGATGAGCAGTTCTTC. Protein sequence: CASSQLQGGPLDEQFF.

At least ten counts were recorded for this clonotype. This chain connects TRBV12-3 or TRBV12-4 to TRBJ1-5; D may be TRBD1 (5 bases). This CDR3 region has 16 residues. The V end was cut by 3 bases, the J end by 3 bases, with 15 bases between. This chain's CDR3 is CASSFGGILTNQPQHF. The CDR3 nucleotides are TGTGCCAGCAGTTTTGGGGGGATCCTTACCAATCAGCCCCAGCATTTT.

In its sample, this clonotype was seen many times. The chain is built from TRBV18 and TRBJ2-5; 8 bases line up with TRBD2. The CDR3 spans 17 residues. CDR1 and CDR2 from the germline V gene are KGHSH and LQKENI. The V gene end was trimmed by 2 bases and the J gene end by 2 bases; junction bases not matched to a gene: 10. In DNA form, the CDR3 reads TGTGCCAGCTCACCAGAGAAGGGACTAGGTTCGCAAGAGACCCAGTACTTC. It specifies CASSPEKGLGSQETQYF.

This clonotype was found once. V and J are TRBV29-1 and TRBJ2-3, with TRBD2 matching 16 bases. CDR3 size: 17 residues. Germline assignment: CDR1 SQVTM and CDR2 ANQGSEA. Germline trimming cut 7 bases from V and 2 bases from J; bases unmatched to any gene: 9. The CDR3 region is CSASGTSGGANTDTQYF. The CDR3 DNA follows: TGCAGCGCCTCCGGGACTAGCGGGGGGGCGAACACAGATACGCAGTATTTT.

This clonotype was counted only a few times. The rearrangement uses TRBV5-1 and TRBJ2-1; TRBD2 might be the D (6 bases). The CDR3 loop spans 15 amino acids. With 4 bases removed from V and 0 bases from J, the gap between germline ends came to 11 bases. Germline V gene data show CDR1 as SGHRS and CDR2 as YFSETQ. This CDR3 is CASSPRLGSYNEQFF. CDR3 bases: TGCGCCAGCAGCCCCCGACTAGGCTCCTACAATGAGCAGTTCTTC.

This clonotype occurred many times. The chain combines TRBV20-1 with TRBJ1-1; 7 positions match TRBD1. This CDR3 region has 16 residues. Germline values: CDR1 DFQATT, CDR2 SNEGSKA (reference sequence). With V trimmed by 5 bases and J by 0 bases, 12 bases remained unmatched. The CDR3 spells CSARPPGQSLNTEAFF. The CDR3 nucleotides read TGCAGTGCTCGTCCACCGGGACAGAGCTTGAACACTGAAGCTTTCTTT.

This clonotype occurred many times. The rearrangement joins TRBV20-1 to TRBJ1-5; D is uncertain. V dropped 1 base and J dropped 11 bases, with 12 bases sitting between them. Germline V gives CDR1 DFQATT, CDR2 SNEGSKA (reference sequence). The CDR3 length is 12 residues. CDR3 region: CSARGGLLTQHF. The CDR3 nucleotides read TGCAGTGCTAGAGGCGGATTATTGACCCAGCATTTT.

This clonotype was picked up many times. The rearrangement uses TRBV7-2 and TRBJ2-1, with D possibly called TRBD1 or TRBD2 (5 bases each). The V end lost 2 bases, the J end lost 0 bases, and 23 bases lay between the germline ends. This CDR3 is built from 20 residues. Germline V gene data show CDR1 as SGHTA and CDR2 as FQGNSA. In DNA form, the CDR3 reads TGTGCCAGCAGCTTAAAGACCGCCGGGGCTAGCCGTCCCTCCTACAATGAGCAGTTCTTC. This gives the protein CASSLKTAGASRPSYNEQFF.

This clonotype was seen ten or more times. This rearrangement joins TRBV4-1 to TRBJ1-2; D remains ambiguous. V was clipped by 0 bases and J by 4 bases, with 18 bases between them. The CDR3 length is 17 residues. Germline values: CDR1 MGHRA, CDR2 YSYEKL. The CDR3, as DNA: TGCGCCAGCAGCCAAGAACGTAGCTCGGCAGAGCTCTATGGCTACACCTTC. Translating gives CASSQERSSAELYGYTF.